These 16 T cell receptor beta chains originate from one sample sequenced in a study of CD8 T cells in Susac syndrome. RNA was extracted with the RNeasy kit, and a quantity of roughly 0.5 to 1 ug was reverse transcribed using random hexamers. TCRdb called the immunoSEQ multiplex PCR reads again in MiXCR, with one record for every CDR3 protein. The table shows roughly 190,000 distinct CDR3 sequences, with roughly 94% occurring only once. Sequencing used CD8+ T cells from PBMCs. These receptors all stem from a human donor with Susac syndrome.

The chain couples TRBV20-1 to TRBJ2-7; TRBD2 matches at 7 bases. The V segment lost 7 bases and the J segment 3 bases; nucleotides outside the gene matches: 9. This CDR3 contains 13 residues. The germline CDR1 and CDR2 sequences are DFQATT and SNEGSKA (reference sequence). This CDR3 reads CSGNTLADYEQYF. CDR3 nucleotides: TGCAGTGGTAACACTCTAGCGGACTACGAGCAGTACTTC.

This chain links TRBV13 with TRBJ2-3; D gene uncertain. The CDR3 length is 15 residues. Germline CDR1 PRHDT, CDR2 FYEKMQ (reference sequence). The V end lost 1 base, the J end lost 0 bases, and 8 bases lay between the germline ends. CDR3 protein: CASSLEYLSTDTQYF. CDR3 coding DNA: TGTGCCAGCAGCTTAGAGTACCTTAGCACAGATACGCAGTATTTT.

This chain links TRBV3-1 with TRBJ1-5; D gene unclear. Trimming cost V 1 base and J 3 bases, with 7 bases left between them. From germline, CDR1 is LGHDT and CDR2 YNNKEL (reference sequence). CDR3 size: 14 residues. The CDR3 sequence is CASSQGGYNQPQHF. The CDR3 DNA is TGTGCCAGCAGCCAAGGCGGTTACAATCAGCCCCAGCATTTT.

The chain has TRBV11-2 and TRBJ2-6; D is unresolved. In germline, CDR1 is SGHAT, CDR2 FQNNGV. The CDR3 extends over 14 amino acids. The ends were cut back, 0 bases at V and 1 base at J, with 1 base in the middle. The CDR3 region has the DNA TGTGCCAGCAGCTTAGAGTCTGGGGCCAACGTCCTGACTTTC. This sequence encodes CASSLESGANVLTF. Full variable domain (rest looked up from reference TRBV11-2 and TRBJ2-6): EAGVAQSPRYKIIEKRQSVAFWCNPISGHATLYWYQQILGQGPKLLIQFQNNGVVDDSQLPKDRFSAERLKGVDSTLKIQPAKLEDSAVYLCASSLESGANVLTFGAGSRLTVL.

The V gene is TRBV2, the J gene TRBJ1-2; no clear D. The V and J ends lost 4 bases and 8 bases respectively, with 17 bases between them. This CDR3 comprises 14 residues. Germline V gene sequence: CDR1 SNHLY, CDR2 FYNNEI. The CDR3 region is CASSGLVSPYGYTF. The DNA of the CDR3 is TGTGCCAGCAGTGGGTTGGTCAGCCCTTACGGCTACACCTTC.

The V call is TRBV13, the J call TRBJ2-5; D is unresolved. The V end lost 1 base, the J end lost 3 bases, and 6 bases lay between the germline ends. The CDR3 loop spans 13 amino acids. Germline V gene sequence: CDR1 PRHDT, CDR2 FYEKMQ (reference sequence). The CDR3 reads CASSLDREETQYF. CDR3 DNA sequence: TGTGCCAGCAGCTTAGACCGGGAAGAGACCCAGTACTTC.

The genes are TRBV20-1 and TRBJ2-2, with no clear D. Germline V gene data show CDR1 as DFQATT and CDR2 as SNEGSKA (reference sequence). Trimming took off 6 bases at V and 5 bases at J, with 10 bases between the two ends. The CDR3 runs to 12 residues. This CDR3 is CSARRQTGELFF. As DNA, the CDR3 is TGCAGTGCCCGCCGCCAGACCGGGGAGCTGTTTTTT.

CDR3 DNA sequence: TGCAGTGCTAATCAGGGTCTCAACGAGCAGTACTTC. This translates into CSANQGLNEQYF. V and J are TRBV20-1 and TRBJ2-7; perhaps TRBD1 as D (5 bases). Per germline, CDR1 DFQATT and CDR2 SNEGSKA (reference sequence). V lost 4 bases and J 5 bases, leaving 12 bases between the germline ends. CDR3 size: 12 residues.

The CDR3 region is CSAPPTVSNYGYTF. In nucleotides, the CDR3 is TGCAGTGCTCCCCCGACGGTTTCTAACTATGGCTACACCTTC. The genes are TRBV20-1 and TRBJ1-2; D gene ambiguous. There are 14 residues in the CDR3. Trimming removed 5 bases at V and 0 bases at J, with 13 bases between. Germline V gene lookup returns CDR1 DFQATT and CDR2 SNEGSKA (reference sequence).

This clonotype turned up a few times. The chain is built from TRBV12-3 or TRBV12-4 and TRBJ2-1, with a tentative D call TRBD2 (6 bases). The length of the CDR3 is 14 residues. Between the trimmed V and J ends, which lost 4 bases and 2 bases, there was a span of 9 bases. The CDR3: CASSSTGAYNEQFF. Here the CDR3 DNA reads TGTGCCAGCAGTTCCACGGGAGCCTACAATGAGCAGTTCTTC.

The chain carries TRBV7-8 and TRBJ2-5; 12 nucleotides match TRBD2. Germline V lookup: CDR1 SGHVS, CDR2 FQNEAQ. The CDR3 has 18 residues. V was clipped by 5 bases and J by 5 bases; unmatched bases: 15. CDR3 sequence (DNA): TGTGCCAGCAGCCCGCGACTAGCGGGGGCCCCCCTTGGGGAGACCCAGTACTTC. Protein sequence: CASSPRLAGAPLGETQYF.

V gene TRBV5-4 combines with J gene TRBJ2-1; 7 nucleotides line up with TRBD2. Trimming cost V 1 base and J 0 bases; bases outside gene matches: 7. This CDR3 region has 17 residues. Germline V lookup: CDR1 SGHNT, CDR2 YYREEE (reference sequence). CDR3 sequence: CASSLIGGGPSYNEQFF. As DNA, the CDR3 is TGTGCCAGCAGCTTGATTGGGGGGGGACCCTCCTACAATGAGCAGTTCTTC. Supplemented by reference TRBV5-4 and TRBJ2-1, the full variable domain reads ETGVTQSPTHLIKTRGQQVTLRCSSQSGHNTVSWYQQALGQGPQFIFQYYREEENGRGNFPPRFSGLQFPNYSSELNVNALELDDSALYLCASSLIGGGPSYNEQFFGPGTRLTVL.

The chain has TRBV6-5 and TRBJ1-2, with a weak D call TRBD1 (5 bases). The CDR3 length is 15 residues. Germline V gives CDR1 MNHEY, CDR2 SVGAGI. V dropped 2 bases and J dropped 0 bases, with 10 bases sitting between them. This chain's CDR3 is CASSYIARANYGYTF. Written as DNA, the CDR3 is TGTGCCAGCAGTTACATTGCCAGGGCTAACTATGGCTACACCTTC.

The rearrangement links TRBV20-1 to TRBJ1-1; the match to TRBD1 covers 9 bases. In germline, CDR1 is DFQATT, CDR2 SNEGSKA (reference sequence). Unmatched junction bases numbered 1, after V lost 5 bases and J lost 3 bases. The CDR3 has 12 amino acids. The CDR3 nucleotides are TGCAGTGCTGGACAGGGGTACACTGAAGCTTTCTTT. This sequence encodes CSAGQGYTEAFF.

The CDR3 sequence is CATSDWRETQYF. The CDR3, as DNA: TGTGCCACCAGTGATTGGCGAGAGACCCAGTACTTC. This chain joins TRBV24-1 and TRBJ2-5; D remains unclear. The CDR3 is made up of 12 amino acids. V lost 2 bases and J lost 4, with 4 bases in between. Germline-derived CDR1 and CDR2 are KGHDR and SFDVKD.

This chain joins TRBV3-1 and TRBJ2-3; possible D gene TRBD2, 5 bases. The CDR3 extends over 15 amino acids. In germline, CDR1 is LGHDT, CDR2 YNNKEL (reference sequence). V shed 3 bases and J shed 3 bases, with 13 bases lying between them. For the CDR3, the DNA is TGTGCCAGCAGCCAGGAGCGGAGTTGGACAGATACGCAGTATTTT. Its protein product is CASSQERSWTDTQYF.